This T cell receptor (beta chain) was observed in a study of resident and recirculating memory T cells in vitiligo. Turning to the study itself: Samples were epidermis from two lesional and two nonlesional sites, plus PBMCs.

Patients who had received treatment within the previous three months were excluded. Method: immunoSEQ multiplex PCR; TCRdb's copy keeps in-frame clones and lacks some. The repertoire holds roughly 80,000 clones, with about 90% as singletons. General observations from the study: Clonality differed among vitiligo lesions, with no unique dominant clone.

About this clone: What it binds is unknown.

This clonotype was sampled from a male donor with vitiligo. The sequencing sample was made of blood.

The DNA of the CDR3 is TGTGCCAGCAGCGCACTCCCCCCTGCCTGGAACACTGAAGCTTTCTTT. Amino acid sequence: CASSALPPAWNTEAFF. This chain connects TRBV9 to TRBJ1-1, with unresolved D. CDR1 and CDR2 (germline): SGDLS, YYNGEE. The germline V and J ends were trimmed by 3 bases and 1 base, with 16 bases remaining between them. The CDR3 spans 16 residues.